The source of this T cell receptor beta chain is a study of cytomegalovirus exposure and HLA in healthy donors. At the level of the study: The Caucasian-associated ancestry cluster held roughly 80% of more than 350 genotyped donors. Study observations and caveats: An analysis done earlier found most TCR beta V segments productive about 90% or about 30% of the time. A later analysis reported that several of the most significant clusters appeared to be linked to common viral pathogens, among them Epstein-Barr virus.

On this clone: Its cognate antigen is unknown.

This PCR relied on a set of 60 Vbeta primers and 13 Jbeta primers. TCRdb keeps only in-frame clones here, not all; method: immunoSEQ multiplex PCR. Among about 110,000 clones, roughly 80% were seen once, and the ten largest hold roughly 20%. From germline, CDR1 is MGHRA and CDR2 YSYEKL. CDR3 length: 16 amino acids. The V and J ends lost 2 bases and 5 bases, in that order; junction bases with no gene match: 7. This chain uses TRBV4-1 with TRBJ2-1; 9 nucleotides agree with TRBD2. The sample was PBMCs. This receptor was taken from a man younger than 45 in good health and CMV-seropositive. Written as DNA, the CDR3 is TGCGCCAGCAGCCAACCCCTAGCGGGGATGAACAATGAGCAGTTCTTC. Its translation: CASSQPLAGMNNEQFF.